Each of the 25 T cell receptor beta chains below was sequenced from the same sample in a study of blood T cell repertoires in COVID-19. TCRdb's table, derived via immunoSEQ multiplex PCR, lists solely in-frame clones and lacks some. Among about 100,000 clones, about 87% were seen once, and the ten largest hold around 10%. Sequencing was done on a sample of peripheral blood. Receptor source: a woman aged 25 to 45 with acute or convalescent COVID-19.

A single count supports this clone. DNA for the CDR3: TGTGCCAGTAGTATTCCGACAGGAAGAAGGGATTCACCCCTCCACTTT. This codes for CASSIPTGRRDSPLHF. The gene calls are TRBV19 and TRBJ1-6, with D maybe TRBD1 (6 bases). The V and J ends lost 3 bases and 8 bases respectively, with 17 bases between them. Germline lookup yields CDR1 LNHDA and CDR2 SQIVND (reference sequence). The length of the CDR3 is 16 residues.

The CDR3 spells CASSLEGGGELFF. CDR3 nucleotides: TGTGCCAGCAGCTTAGAAGGAGGCGGGGAGCTGTTTTTT. The rearrangement uses TRBV7-9 and TRBJ2-2; tentatively, D is TRBD2 (5 bases). The V gene's germline CDR1 is SEHNR and CDR2 FQNEAQ (reference sequence). V shed 1 base and J shed 7 bases, with 7 bases lying between them. The CDR3 extends over 13 amino acids.

The chain joins TRBV10-3 to TRBJ2-2; D is perhaps TRBD1 (5 bases). The CDR3 covers 14 residues. The V gene's germline CDR1 is ENHRY and CDR2 SYGVKD. The germline V and J ends were trimmed by 8 bases and 2 bases, with 12 bases remaining between them. The CDR3 DNA reads TGTGCCATCGGGAACAGGTCAAACACCGGGGAGCTGTTTTTT. Translation gives CAIGNRSNTGELFF.

V gene TRBV6-1 combines with J gene TRBJ2-7; D possibly corresponds to TRBD2 (6 bases). V was cut by 3 bases and J by 7 bases, with 22 bases left in between. There are 16 residues in the CDR3. Per germline, CDR1 MNHNS and CDR2 SASEGT. CDR3 sequence (DNA): TGTGCCAGCAGTGAGGGACTCGGACGGGGCTCAGGGGAGCAGTACTTC. This encodes CASSEGLGRGSGEQYF.

The chain recombines TRBV6-4 with TRBJ1-2; possible D gene TRBD1, 5 bases. Trimming pared 9 bases from V and 7 bases from J, leaving 27 bases between. CDR3 size: 16 residues. CDR1 MRHNA and CDR2 SNTAGT come from the germline V gene. In DNA, the CDR3 is TGTGCCAGTCTCCTAAGGCCCCCACAGGTCGATGTTGGCTACACCTTC. This codes for CASLLRPPQVDVGYTF.

The rearrangement links TRBV21-1 to TRBJ1-1. TRBV21-1 has pseudogene status. This CDR3 is built from 17 residues. CDR3 protein: CASSKDSRGTKNTEAFF. DNA for the CDR3: TGTGCCAGCAGCAAAGATTCCCGCGGCACGAAGAACACTGAAGCTTTCTTT.

V usage is TRBV5-1 and J usage is TRBJ1-1; tentative D call: TRBD1 (6 bases). The CDR3 spans 15 residues. V shed 5 bases and J shed 6 bases, with 20 bases lying between them. Per germline, CDR1 SGHRS and CDR2 YFSETQ. DNA of the CDR3: TGCGCCAGCAGTTCCCTACGCGGGGGCGAAGCTGAAGCTTTCTTT. It specifies CASSSLRGGEAEAFF.

This rearrangement joins TRBV27 to TRBJ2-2, with 11 bases identical to TRBD1. The CDR3 sequence is 15 residues long. CDR1 and CDR2 (germline): MNHEY, SMNVEV (reference sequence). Trimming at V came to 5 bases and at J to 5 bases, leaving 4 bases not matched to a gene. The CDR3 DNA reads TGTGCCAGCAGTCCCGGGACAGGGGGGACCGGGGAGCTGTTTTTT. Its protein product is CASSPGTGGTGELFF.

This clone was counted once. The sample holds other DNA sequences that translate to the same CDR3. The rearrangement links TRBV27 to TRBJ2-3; 10 nucleotides align to TRBD1. V gave up 5 bases and J gave up 5 bases; unmatched junction bases: 7. Per germline, CDR1 MNHEY and CDR2 SMNVEV (reference sequence). The CDR3 spans 15 residues. The CDR3 loop reads CASSLGDRGGDTQYF. The CDR3 coding sequence is TGTGCCAGCAGTCTAGGGGACAGGGGTGGAGATACGCAGTATTTT.

This chain connects TRBV5-8 to TRBJ1-1; tentatively, D is TRBD1 (5 bases). The CDR3 covers 14 residues. Trimming removed 0 bases from V and 4 bases from J, with 10 bases in between. Germline values: CDR1 SGHTS, CDR2 YDEGEE. CDR3 nucleotide sequence: TGTGCCAGCAGCTTGGACAGGCGTGGCACTGAAGCTTTCTTT. Translating gives CASSLDRRGTEAFF.

The rearrangement uses TRBV24-1 and TRBJ1-1; tentatively, D is TRBD1 (6 bases). The V end was cut by 3 bases, the J end by 0 bases, with 10 bases between. The CDR3 consists of 15 residues. Germline CDR1 KGHDR, CDR2 SFDVKD. The CDR3, as DNA: TGTGCCACCAGTGATCCAGGGGCCATGAACACTGAAGCTTTCTTT. This translates into CATSDPGAMNTEAFF.

V usage is TRBV23-1 and J usage is TRBJ2-7; the match to TRBD1 covers 7 bases. TRBV23-1 is annotated as an ORF whose role is uncertain. The CDR3 is 15 residues long. J lost 2 bases, V lost 0 bases, and 4 bases had no gene match. The CDR3 DNA is TGCGCCAGCAGTCAATCTGGGCAGGGGGCCTACGAGCAGTACTTC. Translating it yields CASSQSGQGAYEQYF.

The chain joins TRBV5-1 to TRBJ2-2; 11 bases map to TRBD1. In germline, CDR1 is SGHRS, CDR2 YFSETQ. The CDR3 runs 17 residues. V lost 2 bases, J lost 4 bases, and 7 bases stayed unmatched. The chain's CDR3 is CASSLTSGTGGTGELFF. In DNA form, the CDR3 reads TGCGCCAGCAGCTTAACCTCCGGGACAGGGGGCACCGGGGAGCTGTTTTTT.

This sequence joins TRBV4-1 and TRBJ2-1, with a possible D match to TRBD1 (6 bases). Trimming removed 5 bases at V and 3 bases at J, with 8 bases between. Germline loops: CDR1 MGHRA, CDR2 YSYEKL. The CDR3 spans 13 residues. Here the CDR3 reads CASSRDIYNEQFF. The CDR3 DNA reads TGCGCCAGCAGCAGGGACATCTACAATGAGCAGTTCTTC.

The V call is TRBV11-3, the J call TRBJ2-2; 9 bases line up with TRBD1. CDR1 SGHNT and CDR2 YENEEA come from the germline V gene. V shed 5 bases, J shed 6 bases, and the junction held 16 bases outside the gene matches. The CDR3 extends over 18 amino acids. Here the CDR3 reads CASSPTRDRVDRAGELFF. CDR3 DNA sequence: TGTGCCAGCAGCCCCACCCGGGACAGGGTTGACAGGGCCGGGGAGCTGTTTTTT.

The chain joins TRBV18 to TRBJ1-1, with TRBD1 as a possible D gene (6 bases). CDR1 KGHSH and CDR2 LQKENI come from the germline V gene. The germline V and J ends were trimmed by 3 bases and 3 bases, with 11 bases remaining between them. The CDR3 has 14 amino acids. CDR3 bases: TGTGCCAGCTCACCGACAGGTTCGGACACTGAAGCTTTCTTT. Translation: CASSPTGSDTEAFF.

The count of this clone is one. The V and J genes are TRBV24-1 and TRBJ2-1, with TRBD1 identical over 10 bases. The CDR3 extends over 14 amino acids. Germline CDR1 is KGHDR and CDR2 is SFDVKD. Trimming took 6 bases from V and 7 from J; bases not matched to a gene: 5. The CDR3 sequence: CATSLTGGENEQFF. In DNA form, the CDR3 reads TGTGCCACCAGTTTGACAGGGGGCGAAAATGAGCAGTTCTTC.

The chain links TRBV12-5 to TRBJ2-5, with a tentative D call TRBD2 (5 bases). The CDR3 runs to 17 residues. Between the trimmed V and J ends, which lost 0 bases and 5 bases, there was a span of 19 bases. The germline CDR1 and CDR2 sequences are LGHNT and FRNRAP. CDR3 sequence: CASGLVTSRGDGETQYF. The CDR3 DNA reads as TGTGCTAGTGGTTTGGTAACATCACGGGGAGACGGGGAGACCCAGTACTTC. Variable domain in full (rest from reference TRBV12-5 and TRBJ2-5): DARVTQTPRHKVTEMGQEVTMRCQPILGHNTVFWYRQTMMQGLELLAYFRNRAPLDDSGMPKDRFSAEMPDATLATLKIQPSEPRDSAVYFCASGLVTSRGDGETQYFGPGTRLLVL.

The chain uses TRBV19 and TRBJ1-2, with 8 positions matching TRBD1. Germline V CDR1 and CDR2: LNHDA, SQIVND (reference sequence). V shed 6 bases, J shed 4 bases, and the junction held 7 bases outside the gene matches. CDR3 length equals 14 residues. DNA of the CDR3: TGTGCCAGTAGGGCCGGGACAGGTCCCTATGGCTACACCTTC. Its protein is CASRAGTGPYGYTF. The whole variable domain, filled in from reference TRBV19 and TRBJ1-2, reads DGGITQSPKYLFRKEGQNVTLSCEQNLNHDAMYWYRQDPGQGLRLIYYSQIVNDFQKGDIAEGYSVSREKKESFPLTVTSAQKNPTAFYLCASRAGTGPYGYTFGSGTRLTVV.

CDR3 sequence reads: CASGGTPGNTIYF. The DNA of the CDR3 is TGTGCCAGCGGGGGCACCCCTGGAAACACCATATATTTT. V and J are TRBV27 and TRBJ1-3; D is perhaps TRBD1 (6 bases). Germline loops: CDR1 MNHEY, CDR2 SMNVEV (reference sequence). The V and J ends lost 8 bases and 2 bases respectively, with 10 bases between them. The CDR3 loop spans 13 amino acids.

The chain employs TRBV27 and TRBJ1-4; D uncertain. The V and J ends lost 0 bases and 7 bases respectively, with 6 bases between them. The CDR3 consists of 13 residues. CDR1 and CDR2 (germline): MNHEY, SMNVEV (reference sequence). CDR3 in DNA: TGTGCCAGCAGTTTATCCTTATCTGAAAAACTGTTTTTT. As protein: CASSLSLSEKLFF.

V gene TRBV6-5 combines with J gene TRBJ1-5; D possibly corresponds to TRBD1 (6 bases). The CDR3 has 15 residues. Germline values: CDR1 MNHEY, CDR2 SVGAGI. Deletions cut 7 bases from V and 5 bases from J, with 18 bases between. The CDR3 coding sequence is TGTGCCAGCACCTCTCGTCCGGGGGGCGATCAGCCCCAGCATTTT. Translating gives CASTSRPGGDQPQHF.

This sequence joins TRBV12-5 and TRBJ1-2; D unclear. CDR1 and CDR2 from the germline V gene are LGHNT and FRNRAP. Deletions cut 1 base from V and 8 bases from J, with 11 bases between. The CDR3 contains 13 residues. The CDR3 reads CASGLGWAQGYTF. CDR3 coding DNA: TGTGCTAGTGGTTTGGGGTGGGCACAGGGCTACACCTTC.

The chain carries TRBV28 and TRBJ1-5; D gene uncertain. CDR1 is MDHEN and CDR2 is SYDVKM in the germline V gene. This CDR3 has 14 amino acids. The V and J ends lost 2 bases and 2 bases respectively, with 7 bases between them. DNA of the CDR3: TGTGCCAGCAGTTTAAGCGCAGGCAATCAGCCCCAGCATTTT. Its protein product is CASSLSAGNQPQHF.

The chain recombines TRBV19 with TRBJ1-2, with 9 nucleotides matching TRBD1. J gave up 5 bases and V 3 bases, and 1 base lay outside the gene matches. CDR1 and CDR2 (germline): LNHDA, SQIVND (reference sequence). The CDR3 loop spans 13 amino acids. This chain's CDR3 is CASSMGQGYGYTF. For the CDR3, the DNA is TGTGCCAGTAGTATGGGACAGGGTTATGGCTACACCTTC.